This TCR beta chain is from a study of response to subunit inactivated influenza vaccine. Whole-study results and caveats: Authors proposed each seasonal influenza vaccination draws in few new T cells.

TCRdb called the RT-PCR reads again in MiXCR, with one record for every CDR3 protein. Of under 800,000 distinct CDR3 sequences in the sample, approximately 15% were seen once. The germline gives CDR1 DFQATT, CDR2 SNEGSKA (reference sequence). Trimming cost V 1 base and J 3 bases, with 12 bases left between them. This CDR3 is 14 amino acids long. This clonotype was detected ten times or more. The antigen remains unidentified. Sequenced material: PBMCs from blood, taken approximately 15 days before vaccination. The chain has TRBV20-1 and TRBJ2-5; D is perhaps TRBD2 (6 bases). The TCR comes from a man in his fifties who received an inactivated influenza vaccine. CDR3 residues: CSARGLDYKETQYF. The CDR3 DNA follows: TGCAGTGCTAGAGGACTAGACTATAAAGAGACCCAGTACTTC.